This section outlines one T cell receptor (beta chain) sequence together with its context. Germline V CDR1 and CDR2: SGHVS, FQNEAQ. The V end was cut by 6 bases, the J end by 2 bases, with 10 bases between. The CDR3 sequence is 14 residues long. Authors' processing steps: Amplification of reference gene primers provided the estimated nucleated cell counts. Sequenced by immunoSEQ multiplex PCR; TCRdb stores in-frame clones only, minus some. V and J calls and clone size are those listed in that table; D and trimming were worked out from the DNA. Of under 150,000 clones listed, 86% were seen once; the top ten hold 2% to 2.5%. This sample is part of a study of blood T cell repertoires in COVID-19. Study background: Whether acute or convalescent, the COVID-19 samples came from the United States, Italy and Spain. PBMCs, B-cell-depleted T cells, or T cells were the source of the cDNA or gDNA that made up the material.

Symptom resolution, clearance, or two negative PCRs marked donors in Cohort 3 as recovered. This clonotype originated in a woman aged 50 to 60 who had recovered from COVID-19. Specimen: PBMCs or T cells enriched from blood (not recorded which). This rearrangement joins TRBV7-8 to TRBJ1-4; D gene uncertain. This CDR3 reads CASRRGRTNEKLFF. The DNA for the CDR3 is TGTGCCAGCAGACGCGGGAGGACTAATGAAAAACTGTTTTTT.